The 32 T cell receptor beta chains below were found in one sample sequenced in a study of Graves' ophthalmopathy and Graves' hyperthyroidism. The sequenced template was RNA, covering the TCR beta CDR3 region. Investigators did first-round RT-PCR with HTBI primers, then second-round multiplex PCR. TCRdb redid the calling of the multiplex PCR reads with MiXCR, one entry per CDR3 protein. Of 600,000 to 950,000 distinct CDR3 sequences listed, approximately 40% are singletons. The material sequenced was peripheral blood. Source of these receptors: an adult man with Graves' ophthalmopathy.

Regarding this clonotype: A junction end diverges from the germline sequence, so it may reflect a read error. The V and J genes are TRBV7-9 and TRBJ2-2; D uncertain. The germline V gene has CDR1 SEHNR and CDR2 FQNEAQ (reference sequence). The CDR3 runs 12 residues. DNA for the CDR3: TGTGCTAGCAGCTCAATAGCCGAGGAGCTGTTTTTT. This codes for CASSSIAEELFF.

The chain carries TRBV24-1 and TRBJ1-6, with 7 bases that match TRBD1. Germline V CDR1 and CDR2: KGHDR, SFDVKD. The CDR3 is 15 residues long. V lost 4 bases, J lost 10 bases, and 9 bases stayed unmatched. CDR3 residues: CATSDPGTARSPLHF. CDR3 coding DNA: TGTGCCACCAGTGACCCAGGGACAGCAAGGTCACCCCTCCACTTT.

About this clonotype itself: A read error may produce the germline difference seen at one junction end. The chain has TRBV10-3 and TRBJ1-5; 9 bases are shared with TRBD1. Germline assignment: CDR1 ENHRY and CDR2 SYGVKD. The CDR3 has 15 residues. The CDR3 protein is CASSEMGQGHQPHHF. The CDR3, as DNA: TGTGCCAGCAGTGAAATGGGACAGGGTCATCAGCCCCATCATTTT.

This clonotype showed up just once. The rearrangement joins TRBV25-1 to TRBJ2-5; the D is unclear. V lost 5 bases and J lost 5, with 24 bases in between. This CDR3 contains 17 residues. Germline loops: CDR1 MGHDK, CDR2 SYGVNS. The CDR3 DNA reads TGTGCCAGCAGTTTACCCCGGGCCCTGAGCTATGGGGAGACCCAGTACTTC. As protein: CASSLPRALSYGETQYF. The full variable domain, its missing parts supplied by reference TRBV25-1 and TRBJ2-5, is EADIYQTPRYLVIGTGKKITLECSQTMGHDKMYWYQQDPGMELHLIHYSYGVNSTEKGDLSSESTVSRIRTEHFPLTLESARPSHTSQYLCASSLPRALSYGETQYFGPGTRLLVL.

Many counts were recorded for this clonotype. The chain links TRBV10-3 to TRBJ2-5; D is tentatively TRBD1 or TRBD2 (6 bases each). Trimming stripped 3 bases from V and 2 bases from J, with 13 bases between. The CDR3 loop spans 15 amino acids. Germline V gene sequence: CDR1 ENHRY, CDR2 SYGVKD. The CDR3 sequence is CAISDLGGQQETQYF. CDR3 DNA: TGTGCCATCAGTGACTTGGGAGGACAGCAAGAGACCCAGTACTTC.

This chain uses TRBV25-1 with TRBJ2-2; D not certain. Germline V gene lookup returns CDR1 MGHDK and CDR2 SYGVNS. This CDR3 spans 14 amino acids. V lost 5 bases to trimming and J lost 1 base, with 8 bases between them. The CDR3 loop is CASSYGVNTGELFF. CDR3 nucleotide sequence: TGTGCCAGCAGTTACGGCGTGAACACCGGGGAGCTGTTTTTT.

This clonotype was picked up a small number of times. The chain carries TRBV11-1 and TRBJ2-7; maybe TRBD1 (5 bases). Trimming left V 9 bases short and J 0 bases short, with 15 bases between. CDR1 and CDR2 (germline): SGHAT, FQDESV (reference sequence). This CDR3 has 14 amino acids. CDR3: CASHTGGLSYEQYF. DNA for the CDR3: TGTGCCAGTCATACAGGTGGTCTCTCCTACGAGCAGTACTTC.

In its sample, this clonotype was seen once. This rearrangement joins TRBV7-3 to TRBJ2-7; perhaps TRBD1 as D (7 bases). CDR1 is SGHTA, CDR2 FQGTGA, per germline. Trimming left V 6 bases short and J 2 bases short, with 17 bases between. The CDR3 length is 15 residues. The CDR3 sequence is CASSPGGTAAYEQYF. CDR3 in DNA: TGTGCCAGCAGTCCCGGCGGGACAGCCGCCTACGAGCAGTACTTC. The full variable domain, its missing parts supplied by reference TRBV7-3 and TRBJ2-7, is GAGVSQTPSNKVTEKGKYVELRCDPISGHTALYWYRQSLGQGPEFLIYFQGTGAADDSGLPNDRFFAVRPEGSVSTLKIQRTERGDSAVYLCASSPGGTAAYEQYFGPGTRLTVT.

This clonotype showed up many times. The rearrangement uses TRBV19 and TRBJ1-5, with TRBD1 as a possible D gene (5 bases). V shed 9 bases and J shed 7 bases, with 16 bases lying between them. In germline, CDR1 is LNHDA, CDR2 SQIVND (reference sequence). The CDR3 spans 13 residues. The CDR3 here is CARTWGGKQPQHF. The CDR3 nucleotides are TGTGCCAGGACGTGGGGGGGTAAACAGCCCCAGCATTTT.

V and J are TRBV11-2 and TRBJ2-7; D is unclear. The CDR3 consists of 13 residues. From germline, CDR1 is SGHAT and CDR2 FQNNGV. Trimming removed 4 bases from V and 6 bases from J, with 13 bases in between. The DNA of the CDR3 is TGTGCCAGCAGCTCGGAGTTCGTAGGCGAGCAGTACTTC. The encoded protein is CASSSEFVGEQYF.

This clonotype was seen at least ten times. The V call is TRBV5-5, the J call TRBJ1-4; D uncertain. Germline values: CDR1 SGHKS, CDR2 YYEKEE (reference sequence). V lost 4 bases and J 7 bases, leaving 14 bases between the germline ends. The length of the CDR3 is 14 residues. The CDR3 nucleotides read TGTGCCAGCAGCAAAGGACCCAACCCTGAAAAACTGTTTTTT. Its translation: CASSKGPNPEKLFF.

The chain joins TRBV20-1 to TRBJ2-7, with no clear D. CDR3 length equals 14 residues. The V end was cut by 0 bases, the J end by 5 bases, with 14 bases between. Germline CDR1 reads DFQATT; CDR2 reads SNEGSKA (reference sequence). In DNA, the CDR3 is TGCAGTGCTAGAGATGACGGCAGAAATGACGAGCAGTACTTC. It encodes CSARDDGRNDEQYF.

The CDR3 DNA reads as TGTGCCAGCAGTCTACAGGGGGCGACCAGAACCGGGGAGCTGTTTTTT. Translated, it gives CASSLQGATRTGELFF. The chain employs TRBV2 and TRBJ2-2, with 9 bases fitting TRBD1. The germline gives CDR1 SNHLY, CDR2 FYNNEI. V shed 5 bases and J 5 bases; nucleotides not matched to a gene: 9. The CDR3 consists of 16 residues.

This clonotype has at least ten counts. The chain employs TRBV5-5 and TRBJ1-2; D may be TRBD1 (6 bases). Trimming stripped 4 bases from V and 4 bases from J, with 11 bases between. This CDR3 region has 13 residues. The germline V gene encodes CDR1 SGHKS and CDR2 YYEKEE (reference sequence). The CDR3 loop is CASSQGQTYGYTF. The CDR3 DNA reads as TGTGCCAGCAGCCAAGGACAGACCTATGGCTACACCTTC.

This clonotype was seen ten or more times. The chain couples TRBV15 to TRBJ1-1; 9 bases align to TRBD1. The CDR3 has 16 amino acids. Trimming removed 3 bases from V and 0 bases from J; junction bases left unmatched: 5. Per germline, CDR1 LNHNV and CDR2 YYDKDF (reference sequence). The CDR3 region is CATSRGQGHMNTEAFF. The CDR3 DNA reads TGTGCCACCAGCAGGGGACAGGGACACATGAACACTGAAGCTTTCTTT.

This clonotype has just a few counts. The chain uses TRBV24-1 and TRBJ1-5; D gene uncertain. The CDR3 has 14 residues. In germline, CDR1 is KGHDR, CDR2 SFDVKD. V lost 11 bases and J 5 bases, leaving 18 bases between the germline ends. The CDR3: CASSLTWTDQPQHF. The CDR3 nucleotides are TGTGCCAGCAGCCTGACATGGACTGATCAGCCCCAGCATTTT.

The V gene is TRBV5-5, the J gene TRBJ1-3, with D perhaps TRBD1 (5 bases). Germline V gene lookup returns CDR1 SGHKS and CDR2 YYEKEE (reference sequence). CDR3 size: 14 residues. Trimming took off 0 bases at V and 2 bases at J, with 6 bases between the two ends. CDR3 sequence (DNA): TGTGCCAGCAGCTTGGAGGGGACTGGAAACACCATATATTTT. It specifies CASSLEGTGNTIYF.

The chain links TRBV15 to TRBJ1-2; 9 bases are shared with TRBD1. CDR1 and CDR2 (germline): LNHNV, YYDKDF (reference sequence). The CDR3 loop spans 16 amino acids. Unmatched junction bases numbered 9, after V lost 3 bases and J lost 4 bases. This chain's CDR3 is CATSSPTGTGIYGYTF. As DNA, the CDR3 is TGTGCCACCAGCAGCCCAACTGGGACAGGGATCTATGGCTACACCTTC.

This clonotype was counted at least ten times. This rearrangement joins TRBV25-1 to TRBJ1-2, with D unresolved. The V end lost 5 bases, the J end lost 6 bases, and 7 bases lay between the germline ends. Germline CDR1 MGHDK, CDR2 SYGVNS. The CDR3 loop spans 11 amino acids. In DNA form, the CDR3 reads TGTGCCAGCAGTCTACAAGATGGCTACACCTTC. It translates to CASSLQDGYTF.

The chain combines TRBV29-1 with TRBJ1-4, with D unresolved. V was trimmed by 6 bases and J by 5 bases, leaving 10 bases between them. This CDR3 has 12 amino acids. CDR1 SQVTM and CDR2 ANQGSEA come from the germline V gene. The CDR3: CSVRDENEKLFF. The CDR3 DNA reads TGCAGCGTCCGAGACGAAAATGAAAAACTGTTTTTT.

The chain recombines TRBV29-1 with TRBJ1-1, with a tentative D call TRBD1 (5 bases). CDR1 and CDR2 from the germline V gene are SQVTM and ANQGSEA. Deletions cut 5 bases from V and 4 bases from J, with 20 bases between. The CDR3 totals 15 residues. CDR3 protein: CSVSRTSGTGTEAFF. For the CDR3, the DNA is TGCAGCGTTTCCAGGACTAGCGGGACGGGCACTGAAGCTTTCTTT.

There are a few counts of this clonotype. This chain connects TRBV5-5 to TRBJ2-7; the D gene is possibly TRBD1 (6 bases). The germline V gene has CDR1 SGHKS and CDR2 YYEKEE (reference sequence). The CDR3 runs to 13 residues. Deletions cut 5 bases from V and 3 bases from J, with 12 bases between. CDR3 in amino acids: CASRAPQGYEQYF. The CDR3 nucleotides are TGTGCCAGCAGGGCCCCACAGGGCTACGAGCAGTACTTC.

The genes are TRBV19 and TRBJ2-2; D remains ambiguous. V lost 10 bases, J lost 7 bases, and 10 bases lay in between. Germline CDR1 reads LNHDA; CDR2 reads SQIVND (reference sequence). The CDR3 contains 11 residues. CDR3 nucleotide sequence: TGTGCCACTCGTTTAAGCGGGGAGCTGTTTTTT. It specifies CATRLSGELFF.

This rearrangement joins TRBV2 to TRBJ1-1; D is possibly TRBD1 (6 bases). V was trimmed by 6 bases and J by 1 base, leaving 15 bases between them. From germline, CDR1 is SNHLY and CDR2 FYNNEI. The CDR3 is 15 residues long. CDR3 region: CASRTYRATNTEAFF. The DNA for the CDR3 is TGTGCCAGCAGAACCTACAGGGCGACGAACACTGAAGCTTTCTTT.

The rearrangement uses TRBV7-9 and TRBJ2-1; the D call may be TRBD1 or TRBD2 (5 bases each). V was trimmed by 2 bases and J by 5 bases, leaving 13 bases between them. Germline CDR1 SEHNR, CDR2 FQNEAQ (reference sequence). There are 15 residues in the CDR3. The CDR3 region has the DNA TGTGCCAGCAGCTTAACGGGACCCTGGGACAATGAGCAGTTCTTC. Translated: CASSLTGPWDNEQFF.

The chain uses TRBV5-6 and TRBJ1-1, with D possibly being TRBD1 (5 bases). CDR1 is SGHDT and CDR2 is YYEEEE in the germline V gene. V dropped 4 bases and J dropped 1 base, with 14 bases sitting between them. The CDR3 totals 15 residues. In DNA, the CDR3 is TGTGCCAGCAGCGTCCCGGGACGGACGAACACTGAAGCTTTCTTT. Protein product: CASSVPGRTNTEAFF.

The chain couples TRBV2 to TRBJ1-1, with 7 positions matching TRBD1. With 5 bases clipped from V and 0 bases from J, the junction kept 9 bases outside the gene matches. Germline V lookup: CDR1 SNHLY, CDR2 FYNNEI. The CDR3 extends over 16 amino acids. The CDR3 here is CASSYQSGTVNTEAFF. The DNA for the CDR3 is TGTGCCAGCAGTTATCAGTCCGGGACAGTGAACACTGAAGCTTTCTTT.

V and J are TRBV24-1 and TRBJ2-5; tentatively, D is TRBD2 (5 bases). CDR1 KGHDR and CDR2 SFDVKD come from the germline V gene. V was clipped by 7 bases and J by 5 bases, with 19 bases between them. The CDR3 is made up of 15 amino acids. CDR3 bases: TGTGCCACCAGCTGGGGAACCGGGGTAGTGGAGACCCAGTACTTC. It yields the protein CATSWGTGVVETQYF.

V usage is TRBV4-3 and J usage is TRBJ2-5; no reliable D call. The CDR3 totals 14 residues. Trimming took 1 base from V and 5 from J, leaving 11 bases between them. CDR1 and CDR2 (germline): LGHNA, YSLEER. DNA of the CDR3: TGCGCCAGCAGCCAAGTTTACCCGATTGAGACCCAGTACTTC. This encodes CASSQVYPIETQYF.

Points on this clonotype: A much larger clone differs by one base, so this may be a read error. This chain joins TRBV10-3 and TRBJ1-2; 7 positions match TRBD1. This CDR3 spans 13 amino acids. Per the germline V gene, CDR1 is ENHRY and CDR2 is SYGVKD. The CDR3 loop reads CAISKGADYAYTF. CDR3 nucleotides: TGTGCCATCAGTAAGGGGGCAGACTATGCCTACACCTTC.

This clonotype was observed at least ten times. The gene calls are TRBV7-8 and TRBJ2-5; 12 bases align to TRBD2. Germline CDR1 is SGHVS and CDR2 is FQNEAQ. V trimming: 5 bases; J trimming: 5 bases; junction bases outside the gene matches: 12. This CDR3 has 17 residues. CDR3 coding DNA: TGTGCCAGCAGCCCCGAGAGGACTAGCGGGGCTGGGGAGACCCAGTACTTC. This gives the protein CASSPERTSGAGETQYF.

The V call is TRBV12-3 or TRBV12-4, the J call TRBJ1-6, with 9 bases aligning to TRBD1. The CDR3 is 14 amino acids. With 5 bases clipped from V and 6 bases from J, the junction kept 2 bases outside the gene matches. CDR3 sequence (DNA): TGTGCCAGCAGTGGGACAGGGACTAATTCACCCCTCCACTTT. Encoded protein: CASSGTGTNSPLHF.